The rows below give T cell receptor beta chains drawn from one sample of a study of shared clonotypes between healthy human individuals. Sequencing was performed with immunoSEQ multiplex PCR; in TCRdb, only in-frame clones are kept and a portion is missing. The sample includes about 2 million clones, approximately 94% of them seen just once. What was sequenced was naive CD8+ T cells sorted from blood. These receptors were obtained from a man younger than 35 in good health. CDR3s leave out the opening cysteine and the closing phenylalanine or tryptophan.

j_gene,v_gene,CDR3aa
TRBJ2-7,TRBV29-1,SVEDPGSYEQY
TRBJ2-1,TRBV27,ASSSVLAGVSNEQF
TRBJ1-4,TRBV5-6,ASSLVLTGTFWRKLF
TRBJ2-1,TRBV10-1,ASSESRRTYNEQF
TRBJ2-1,TRBV6-6,ASSYPQAGAGEQF
TRBJ1-4,TRBV6-6,ASSYDGSTNEKLF
TRBJ2-7,TRBV11-2,ASSLGGPWEQY
TRBJ2-5,TRBV11-2,ASSLGQETQY
TRBJ2-3,TRBV13,ASSSSDRVRDTQY
TRBJ2-7,TRBV11-2,ASSLAAYEQY
TRBJ2-1,TRBV7-9,ASSLGGGGNEQF
TRBJ2-7,TRBV29-1,SVAGGEYEQY
TRBJ2-1,TRBV9,ASSSPSGGIQNEQF
TRBJ1-2,TRBV7-3,ASSLRADGLDGYT
TRBJ1-4,TRBV10-2,ASSATGPPNEKLF
TRBJ2-5,TRBV18,ASSPWNQETQY
TRBJ1-1,TRBV6-5,ASSRPGRTEAF
TRBJ2-1,TRBV11-2,ASSSGTSGSSYYNEQF
TRBJ1-1,TRBV27,ASSPYRALNAF
TRBJ2-7,TRBV5-1,ASSFGSEYEQY
TRBJ2-2,TRBV9,ASSPGDGPTGELF
TRBJ2-2,TRBV6-1,ASSEEGQGRTGELF
TRBJ2-5,TRBV5-4,ASSLASSGQETQY
TRBJ1-1,TRBV11-2,ASSLDSGTGDIYAF
TRBJ2-3,TRBV19,ASSIGTSGGDTQY
TRBJ2-3,TRBV2,ACPGLASTDTQY
TRBJ2-7,TRBV28,ASSWDRDGNYEQY
TRBJ2-3,TRBV7-9,ASSSSGTSGVSTDTQY
TRBJ2-7,TRBV29-1,SVDLLGGSSYEQY
TRBJ2-7,TRBV25-1,ASRGAGGIGYEQY
TRBJ1-2,TRBV27,ASSLSQDNYGYT
TRBJ2-7,TRBV7-9,ASSRSVGEQY
TRBJ2-2,TRBV7-9,ASSLVYQNTGELF
TRBJ2-1,TRBV7-9,ASSPWAASGEQF
TRBJ1-5,TRBV6-5,ASSSTGFNQPQH
TRBJ2-7,TRBV5-4,ASSFASYEQY
TRBJ1-1,TRBV7-6,ASSLVVREEAF
TRBJ1-3,TRBV6-5,ASSYGTEGNTIY
TRBJ2-2,TRBV10-2,ASSGSTGTTINDAGELF
TRBJ2-3,TRBV7-8,ASSPRLAGGTDTQY
TRBJ1-6,TRBV15,ATSRGRASYNSPLH
TRBJ1-6,TRBV7-2,ASSLPPGLGNNSPFH
TRBJ2-3,TRBV4-3,ASSQDRAGGLDTQY
TRBJ1-1,TRBV19,ASSIGTGATEAF
TRBJ2-5,TRBV2,ASHPPEAGGPKTQY
TRBJ1-5,TRBV2,ASSEFEPNQPQH
TRBJ1-6,TRBV7-2,ASSLKLNSYNSPLH
TRBJ2-5,TRBV9,ASSVEPSGGLFQETQY
TRBJ2-1,TRBV5-1,ASSGGLSSYNEQF
TRBJ2-5,TRBV29-1,SVETSGGDGTQY
TRBJ2-3,TRBV4-1,ASSQGQGAPFTDTQY
TRBJ2-3,TRBV2,ASSRLAGGLGDTQY
TRBJ1-4,TRBV6-1,ASPRGLTNEKLF